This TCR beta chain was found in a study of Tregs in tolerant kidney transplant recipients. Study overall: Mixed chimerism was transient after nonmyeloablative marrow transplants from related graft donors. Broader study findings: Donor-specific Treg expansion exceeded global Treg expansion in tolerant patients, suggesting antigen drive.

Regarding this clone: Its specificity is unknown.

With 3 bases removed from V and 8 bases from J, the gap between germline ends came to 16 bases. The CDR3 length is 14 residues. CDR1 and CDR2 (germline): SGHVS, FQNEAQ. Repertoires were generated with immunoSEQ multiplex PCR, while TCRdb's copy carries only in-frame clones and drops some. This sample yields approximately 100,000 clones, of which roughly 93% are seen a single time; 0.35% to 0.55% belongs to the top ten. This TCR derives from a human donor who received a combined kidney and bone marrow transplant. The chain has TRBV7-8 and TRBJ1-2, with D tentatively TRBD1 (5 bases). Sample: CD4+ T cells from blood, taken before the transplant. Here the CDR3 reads CASSFGGYLGGYTF. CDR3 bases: TGTGCCAGCAGCTTCGGGGGGTATTTGGGCGGCTACACCTTC.